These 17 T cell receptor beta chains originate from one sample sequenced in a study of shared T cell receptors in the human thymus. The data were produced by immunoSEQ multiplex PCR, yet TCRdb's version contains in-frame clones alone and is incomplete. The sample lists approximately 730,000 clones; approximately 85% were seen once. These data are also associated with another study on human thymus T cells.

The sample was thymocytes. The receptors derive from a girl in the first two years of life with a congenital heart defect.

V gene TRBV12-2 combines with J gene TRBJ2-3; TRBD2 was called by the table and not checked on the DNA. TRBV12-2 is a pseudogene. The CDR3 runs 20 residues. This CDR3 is CASRLEGRLAGKSSTDTQYF. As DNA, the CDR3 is TGTGCAAGTCGCTTAGAGGGAAGGCTAGCGGGGAAGAGTAGCACAGATACGCAGTATTTT.

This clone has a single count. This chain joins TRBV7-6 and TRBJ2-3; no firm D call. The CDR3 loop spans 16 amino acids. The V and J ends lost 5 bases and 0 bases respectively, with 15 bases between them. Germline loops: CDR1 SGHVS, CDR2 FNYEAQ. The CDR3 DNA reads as TGTGCCAGCAGCACCAAGCTTTCGTTAAGCACAGATACGCAGTATTTT. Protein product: CASSTKLSLSTDTQYF.

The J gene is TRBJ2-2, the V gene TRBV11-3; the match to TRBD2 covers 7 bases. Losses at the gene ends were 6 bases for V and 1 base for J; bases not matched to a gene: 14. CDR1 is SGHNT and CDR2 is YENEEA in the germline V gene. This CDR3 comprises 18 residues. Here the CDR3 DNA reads TGTGCCAGCAGTTTGGGGGGGTCGGACGGACTGAACACCGGGGAGCTGTTTTTT. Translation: CASSLGGSDGLNTGELFF.

The CDR3 DNA reads as TGTGCCAGCAGTGAAGCGGGCAGGGGTAGAGATGGCTACACCTTC. Protein sequence: CASSEAGRGRDGYTF. The chain carries TRBV6-1 and TRBJ1-2, with a tentative D call TRBD1 (6 bases). This CDR3 has 15 amino acids. With 0 bases removed from V and 6 bases from J, the gap between germline ends came to 14 bases. Germline V gene sequence: CDR1 MNHNS, CDR2 SASEGT.

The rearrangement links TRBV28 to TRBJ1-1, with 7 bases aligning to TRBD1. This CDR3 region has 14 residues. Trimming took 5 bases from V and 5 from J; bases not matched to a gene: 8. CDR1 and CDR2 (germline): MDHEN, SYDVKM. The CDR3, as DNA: TGTGCCAGCAGTCCGGAGGGACAGATGACTGAAGCTTTCTTT. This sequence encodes CASSPEGQMTEAFF.

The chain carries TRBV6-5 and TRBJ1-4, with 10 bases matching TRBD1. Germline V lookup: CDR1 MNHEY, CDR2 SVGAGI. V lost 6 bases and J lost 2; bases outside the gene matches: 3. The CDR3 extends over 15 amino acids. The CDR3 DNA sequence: TGTGCCAGCAGGCCGACAGGGGGCACTAATGAAAAACTGTTTTTT. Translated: CASRPTGGTNEKLFF.

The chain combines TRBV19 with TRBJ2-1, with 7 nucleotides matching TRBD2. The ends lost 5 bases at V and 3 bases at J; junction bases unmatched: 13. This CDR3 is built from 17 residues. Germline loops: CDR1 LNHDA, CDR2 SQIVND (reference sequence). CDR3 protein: CASSGVQAGDRYNEQFF. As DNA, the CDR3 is TGTGCCAGTAGTGGGGTTCAGGCGGGGGACCGCTACAATGAGCAGTTCTTC. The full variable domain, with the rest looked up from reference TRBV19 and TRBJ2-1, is DGGITQSPKYLFRKEGQNVTLSCEQNLNHDAMYWYRQDPGQGLRLIYYSQIVNDFQKGDIAEGYSVSREKKESFPLTVTSAQKNPTAFYLCASSGVQAGDRYNEQFFGPGTRLTVL.

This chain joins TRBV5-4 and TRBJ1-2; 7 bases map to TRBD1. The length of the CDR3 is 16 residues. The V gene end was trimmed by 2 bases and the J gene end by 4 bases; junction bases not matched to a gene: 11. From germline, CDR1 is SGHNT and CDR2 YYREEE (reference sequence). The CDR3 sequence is CASSLPPKTGSYGYTF. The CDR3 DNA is TGTGCCAGCAGCTTACCACCGAAGACAGGGTCCTATGGCTACACCTTC.

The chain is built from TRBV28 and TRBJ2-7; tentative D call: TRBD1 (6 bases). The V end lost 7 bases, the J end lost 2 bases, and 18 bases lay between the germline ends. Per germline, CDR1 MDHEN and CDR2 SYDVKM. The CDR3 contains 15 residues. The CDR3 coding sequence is TGTGCCAGCATTGGGGGCGCCTTAAAGACCTACGAGCAGTACTTC. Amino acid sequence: CASIGGALKTYEQYF.

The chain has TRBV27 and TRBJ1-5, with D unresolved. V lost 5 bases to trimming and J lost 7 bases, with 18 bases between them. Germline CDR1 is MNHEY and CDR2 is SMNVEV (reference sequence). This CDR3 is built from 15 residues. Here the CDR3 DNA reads TGTGCCAGCAGTGGCCCGGACGGCCGGGGACAGCCCCAGCATTTT. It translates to CASSGPDGRGQPQHF.

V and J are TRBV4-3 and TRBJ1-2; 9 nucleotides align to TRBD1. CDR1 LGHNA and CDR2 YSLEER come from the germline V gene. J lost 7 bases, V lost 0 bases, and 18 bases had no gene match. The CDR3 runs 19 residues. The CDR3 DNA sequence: TGCGCCAGCAGCCAAGACCCGGACGGCCCCGGGACAGGGTCGAGTGGCTACACCTTC. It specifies CASSQDPDGPGTGSSGYTF.

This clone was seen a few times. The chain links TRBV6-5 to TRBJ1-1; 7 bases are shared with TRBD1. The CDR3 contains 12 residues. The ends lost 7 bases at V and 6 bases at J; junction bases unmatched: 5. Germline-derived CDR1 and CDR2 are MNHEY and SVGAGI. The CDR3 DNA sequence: TGTGCCAGCACCTCAGGACAGGCTGAAGCTTTCTTT. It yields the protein CASTSGQAEAFF.

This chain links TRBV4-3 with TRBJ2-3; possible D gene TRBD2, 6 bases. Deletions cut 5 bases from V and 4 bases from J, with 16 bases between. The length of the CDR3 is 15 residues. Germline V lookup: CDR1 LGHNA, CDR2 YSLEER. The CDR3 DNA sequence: TGCGCCAGCAGCAGGGACTCCGGGGTCCCAGATACGCAGTATTTT. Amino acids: CASSRDSGVPDTQYF.

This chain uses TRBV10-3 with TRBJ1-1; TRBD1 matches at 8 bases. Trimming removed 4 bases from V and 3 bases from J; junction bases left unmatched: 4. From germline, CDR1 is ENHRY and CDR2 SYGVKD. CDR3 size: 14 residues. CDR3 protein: CAISGQGPYTEAFF. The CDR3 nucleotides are TGTGCCATCAGTGGACAGGGGCCCTACACTGAAGCTTTCTTT.

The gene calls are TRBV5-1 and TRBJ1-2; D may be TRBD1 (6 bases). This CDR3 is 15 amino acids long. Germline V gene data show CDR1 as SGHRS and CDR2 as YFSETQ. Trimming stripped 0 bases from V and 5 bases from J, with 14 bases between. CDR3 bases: TGCGCCAGCAGCTTGGACGGACGAGGGGGATATGGCTACACCTTC. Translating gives CASSLDGRGGYGYTF.

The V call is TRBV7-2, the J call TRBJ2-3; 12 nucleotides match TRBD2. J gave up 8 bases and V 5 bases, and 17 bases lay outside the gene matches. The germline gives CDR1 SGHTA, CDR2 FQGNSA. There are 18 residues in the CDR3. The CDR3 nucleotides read TGTGCCAGCAGCGAACGATGGACTAGCGGGGACCTGCAGGGTACGCAGTATTTT. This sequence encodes CASSERWTSGDLQGTQYF.

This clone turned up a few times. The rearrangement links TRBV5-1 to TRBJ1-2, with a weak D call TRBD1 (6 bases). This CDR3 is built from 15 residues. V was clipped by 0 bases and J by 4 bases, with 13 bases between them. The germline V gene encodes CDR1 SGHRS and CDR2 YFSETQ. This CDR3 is CASSLAPAQGYGYTF. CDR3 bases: TGCGCCAGCAGCTTGGCCCCGGCACAGGGCTATGGCTACACCTTC. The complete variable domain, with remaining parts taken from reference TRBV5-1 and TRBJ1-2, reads KAGVTQTPRYLIKTRGQQVTLSCSPISGHRSVSWYQQTPGQGLQFLFEYFSETQRNKGNFPGRFSGRQFSNSRSEMNVSTLELGDSALYLCASSLAPAQGYGYTFGSGTRLTVV.